These 29 T cell receptor beta chains came from one sample sequenced in a study of post-analysis software for immune sequencing data. Sequencing libraries made from TCR beta cDNA carried unique molecular identifiers. Each CDR3 protein is one row after TCRdb ran MiXCR on the PCR reads. Found here are 380,000 or so distinct CDR3 sequences, 30% to 45% of them singletons; the top ten hold roughly 13%. Study results and limitations: A handful of TRBV segments occurring more often in patients than controls included TRBV5-6, TRBV5-1 and TRBV20-1.

Their antigen targets remain unknown. Sequencing was done on a sample of blood. These receptors all stem from a girl aged 5 to 17 with multiple sclerosis.

This clonotype occurred a few times. J is TRBJ2-1 and V is TRBV7-2; unclear D gene. CDR3 size: 15 residues. CDR1 and CDR2 from the germline V gene are SGHTA and FQGNSA. V lost 5 bases and J 0 bases, leaving 11 bases between the germline ends. The CDR3, as DNA: TGTGCCAGCAGCGCCGCGGCTAGCTCCTACAATGAGCAGTTCTTC. Its protein product is CASSAAASSYNEQFF. Full variable domain (remainder filled in from reference TRBV7-2 and TRBJ2-1): GAGVSQSPSNKVTEKGKDVELRCDPISGHTALYWYRQSLGQGLEFLIYFQGNSAPDKSGLPSDRFSAERTGGSVSTLTIQRTQQEDSAVYLCASSAAASSYNEQFFGPGTRLTVL.

The J gene is TRBJ2-1, the V gene TRBV6-1; the D is unclear. From germline, CDR1 is MNHNS and CDR2 SASEGT. The CDR3 is 13 residues long. V gave up 4 bases and J gave up 6 bases, with 10 bases separating them. CDR3 DNA sequence: TGTGCCAGCAGTGGGACCACGATCAATGAGCAGTTCTTC. It encodes CASSGTTINEQFF.

This clonotype was observed a handful of times. The chain uses TRBV28 and TRBJ2-7; 7 bases are a match to TRBD1. Germline assignment: CDR1 MDHEN and CDR2 SYDVKM. V lost 4 bases and J lost 0; bases outside the gene matches: 6. This CDR3 contains 15 residues. The CDR3 DNA sequence: TGTGCCAGCAGTTCACCGGGACAGAACTCCTACGAGCAGTACTTC. This encodes CASSSPGQNSYEQYF.

In regard to this clonotype: Relative to the germline gene, one junction end is altered; a read error may explain this. The rearrangement uses TRBV15 and TRBJ2-1; 8 nucleotides line up with TRBD1. The germline gives CDR1 LNHNV, CDR2 YYDKDF (reference sequence). The CDR3 contains 16 residues. CDR3 in DNA: TGTGCCACCAGCGGAGATCCAGGGGGCGCGTACAATGAGCAGTTCTTC. It encodes CATSGDPGGAYNEQFF.

V and J are TRBV6-1 and TRBJ1-1; 9 bases are shared with TRBD1. Germline lookup yields CDR1 MNHNS and CDR2 SASEGT. The ends lost 7 bases at V and 4 bases at J; junction bases unmatched: 7. This CDR3 contains 14 residues. Here the CDR3 reads CASILQTGGTEAFF. Written as DNA, the CDR3 is TGTGCCAGCATTTTACAGACAGGGGGCACTGAAGCTTTCTTT.

This clonotype was seen more than once but under ten times. Sequence at one end of the junction differs from germline and may be a read error. The chain joins TRBV7-3 to TRBJ2-7; 10 nucleotides match TRBD1. CDR1 is SGHTA, CDR2 FQGTGA, per germline. This CDR3 region has 15 residues. The CDR3 loop is CASSLTGTGEYEQYF. The CDR3 DNA sequence: TGTGCCAGTAGCTTAACGGGGACAGGGGAATACGAGCAGTACTTC.

The chain joins TRBV9 to TRBJ2-3, with a tentative D call TRBD1 (6 bases). The V end lost 2 bases, the J end lost 4 bases, and 14 bases lay between the germline ends. The CDR3 has 15 amino acids. Germline CDR1 reads SGDLS; CDR2 reads YYNGEE. The CDR3 spells CASSVMEPGADTQYF. CDR3 nucleotides: TGTGCCAGCAGCGTGATGGAGCCAGGGGCAGATACGCAGTATTTT.

This rearrangement joins TRBV7-2 to TRBJ2-1; D possibly corresponds to TRBD2 (6 bases). V was cut by 5 bases and J by 2 bases, with 13 bases left in between. The CDR3 length is 15 residues. The germline CDR1 and CDR2 sequences are SGHTA and FQGNSA. CDR3 amino acids: CASSLTRSPYNEQFF. The CDR3 nucleotides are TGTGCCAGCAGCCTGACTAGATCCCCCTACAATGAGCAGTTCTTC.

J is TRBJ1-1 and V is TRBV6-5; tentatively, D is TRBD1 (5 bases). CDR1 is MNHEY and CDR2 is SVGAGI in the germline V gene. The CDR3 has 14 amino acids. Trimming left V 5 bases short and J 4 bases short, with 14 bases between. In DNA form, the CDR3 reads TGTGCCAGCAGTCCAGGGTATGGGAGCACTGAAGCTTTCTTT. Translating it yields CASSPGYGSTEAFF.

The chain uses TRBV5-1 and TRBJ2-3; 9 bases fit TRBD2. Trimming took 5 bases from V and 4 from J; bases not matched to a gene: 8. The CDR3 loop spans 15 amino acids. From germline, CDR1 is SGHRS and CDR2 YFSETQ. Here the CDR3 reads CASRTGGGAADTQYF. The CDR3 DNA reads as TGCGCCAGCAGAACTGGCGGGGGGGCAGCAGATACGCAGTATTTT.

Notes on this clonotype: The junction does not match germline at one end; this may be a read error. The J gene is TRBJ2-6, the V gene TRBV20-1, with a weak D call TRBD1 (5 bases). The CDR3 length is 15 residues. Germline-derived CDR1 and CDR2 are DFQATT and SNEGSKA (reference sequence). The CDR3 nucleotides read TGCAGTGCCCATACCGGTTCCGCTGGGGCCAACGTCCGGACTTTC. It codes for CSAHTGSAGANVRTF.

The chain uses TRBV6-2 or TRBV6-3 and TRBJ2-1; D possibly corresponds to TRBD2 (7 bases). CDR1 and CDR2 (germline): MNHEY, SVGEGT. The CDR3 is 15 residues long. V was cut by 2 bases and J by 8 bases, with 16 bases left in between. The CDR3 protein is CASSYPLGGGHEQFF. The CDR3 DNA reads as TGTGCCAGCAGTTACCCACTGGGCGGGGGCCATGAGCAGTTCTTC.

This clonotype has only a few counts. The rearrangement uses TRBV7-9 and TRBJ2-2; no clear D. The CDR3 is made up of 16 amino acids. Germline V gene data show CDR1 as SEHNR and CDR2 as FQNEAQ (reference sequence). V lost 1 base to trimming and J lost 1 base, with 10 bases between them. This CDR3 reads CASSLVEGKNTGELFF. The DNA for the CDR3 is TGTGCCAGCAGCTTAGTTGAAGGCAAGAACACCGGGGAGCTGTTTTTT.

Only one count was recorded for this clonotype. This CDR3 reads CSAPPGTDTQYF. DNA for the CDR3: TGCAGTGCTCCGCCGGGCACAGATACGCAGTATTTT. The gene calls are TRBV20-1 and TRBJ2-3; no clear D gene. V was cut by 5 bases and J by 1 base, with 7 bases left in between. This CDR3 is 12 amino acids long. Germline CDR1 reads DFQATT; CDR2 reads SNEGSKA (reference sequence).

This clonotype was seen a handful of times. V usage is TRBV15 and J usage is TRBJ1-4; 7 nucleotides match TRBD1. CDR1 and CDR2 (germline): LNHNV, YYDKDF (reference sequence). The CDR3 has 16 amino acids. V lost 0 bases and J lost 8; bases outside the gene matches: 9. Here the CDR3 DNA reads TGTGCCACCAGCAGAGATTCGGGCAGGGGGAGAGAAAAACTGTTTTTT. Protein sequence: CATSRDSGRGREKLFF.

This chain uses TRBV6-2 or TRBV6-3 with TRBJ1-2; D possibly corresponds to TRBD1 (5 bases). V gave up 2 bases and J gave up 2 bases, with 12 bases separating them. Germline-derived CDR1 and CDR2 are MNHEY and SVGEGT. This CDR3 region has 15 residues. CDR3 in DNA: TGTGCCAGCAGTTACGCCCGGGACCCCAACTATGGCTACACCTTC. The encoded protein is CASSYARDPNYGYTF.

There are a few counts of this clonotype. The chain carries TRBV10-2 and TRBJ2-3, with 8 nucleotides matching TRBD1. V gave up 10 bases and J gave up 1 base; unmatched junction bases: 4. Germline CDR1 reads WSHSY; CDR2 reads SAAADI. The CDR3 runs to 13 residues. CDR3 coding DNA: TGCGCCACCAAGACAGGGGGCACAGATACGCAGTATTTT. Translated, it gives CATKTGGTDTQYF.

The chain is built from TRBV4-2 and TRBJ1-2, with D tentatively TRBD1 (6 bases). The V and J ends lost 0 bases and 4 bases respectively, with 24 bases between them. CDR1 is LGHNA, CDR2 YNFKEQ, per germline. The CDR3 covers 19 residues. This CDR3 is CASSQDPVGPGGQTYGYTF. DNA for the CDR3: TGTGCCAGCAGCCAAGATCCCGTAGGGCCGGGGGGGCAGACCTATGGCTACACCTTC.

The chain couples TRBV12-3 or TRBV12-4 to TRBJ1-5; D not certain. The CDR3 covers 15 residues. V lost 0 bases and J lost 4, with 10 bases in between. The CDR3 loop is CASSLALSQNQPQHF. The CDR3 nucleotides are TGTGCCAGCAGTTTAGCGCTCAGTCAAAATCAGCCCCAGCATTTT.

The chain employs TRBV12-3 or TRBV12-4 and TRBJ1-1; tentatively, D is TRBD1 (6 bases). Trimming shortened V by 5 bases and J by 4 bases, and 20 bases separated the two germline ends. The CDR3 has 16 residues. The CDR3 is CASSPGQRLVVTEAFF. The CDR3 coding sequence is TGTGCCAGCAGTCCCGGACAGCGCTTGGTAGTCACTGAAGCTTTCTTT.

This clonotype was seen a handful of times. This rearrangement joins TRBV7-9 to TRBJ2-3, with a possible D match to TRBD1 (7 bases). The germline gives CDR1 SEHNR, CDR2 FQNEAQ (reference sequence). CDR3 size: 16 residues. Between the trimmed V and J ends, which lost 5 bases and 1 base, there was a span of 16 bases. The CDR3, as DNA: TGTGCCAGCAGCCCCCGACAGGGAGGAGGCACAGATACGCAGTATTTT. Amino acids: CASSPRQGGGTDTQYF.

This clonotype has only a few counts. The J gene is TRBJ2-5, the V gene TRBV4-1; 8 positions match TRBD1. The V and J ends lost 2 bases and 5 bases, in that order; junction bases with no gene match: 10. Germline V lookup: CDR1 MGHRA, CDR2 YSYEKL. The length of the CDR3 is 16 residues. The CDR3 region has the DNA TGCGCCAGCAGCCAATTCCCTACAGGGGGAGGCGAGACCCAGTACTTC. Translation gives CASSQFPTGGGETQYF.

V gene TRBV5-4 combines with J gene TRBJ1-5, with TRBD1 matching 8 bases. CDR1 and CDR2 from the germline V gene are SGHNT and YYREEE (reference sequence). J lost 2 bases, V lost 5 bases, and 9 bases had no gene match. The CDR3 consists of 16 residues. The CDR3 spells CASSSAPGQGNQPQHF. DNA for the CDR3: TGTGCCAGCAGTTCTGCCCCGGGACAGGGCAATCAGCCCCAGCATTTT.

The chain combines TRBV28 with TRBJ1-2, with 8 bases matching TRBD1. The V and J ends lost 3 bases and 5 bases, in that order; junction bases with no gene match: 14. CDR3 length: 17 amino acids. CDR1 and CDR2 (germline): MDHEN, SYDVKM. The CDR3 is CASSLSPRGDRGYGYTF. The CDR3, as DNA: TGTGCCAGCAGTTTGAGCCCTCGGGGAGACAGGGGATATGGCTACACCTTC.

This clonotype has just a few counts. This rearrangement joins TRBV6-5 to TRBJ2-3; TRBD2 aligns across 9 bases. Germline V gene data show CDR1 as MNHEY and CDR2 as SVGAGI. V was pared by 8 bases and J by 3 bases, with 9 bases of the junction left unmatched. The CDR3 totals 15 residues. This chain's CDR3 is CASRLAGGLTDTQYF. As DNA, the CDR3 is TGTGCCAGCCGCCTGGCGGGGGGGCTTACAGATACGCAGTATTTT.

This chain joins TRBV10-3 and TRBJ2-5; D uncertain. There are 14 residues in the CDR3. Trimming stripped 10 bases from V and 4 bases from J, with 19 bases between. From germline, CDR1 is ENHRY and CDR2 SYGVKD. This CDR3 is CATARMAPGETQYF. CDR3 DNA: TGTGCCACCGCTCGTATGGCTCCGGGAGAGACCCAGTACTTC.

The CDR3 DNA is TGCAGTGTCCCAAGACAGGCCTATGGCTACACCTTC. Its translation: CSVPRQAYGYTF. The V call is TRBV20-1, the J call TRBJ1-2; a weak D match, TRBD1 (6 bases). Germline CDR1 reads DFQATT; CDR2 reads SNEGSKA (reference sequence). CDR3 size: 12 residues. Trimming cost V 7 bases and J 4 bases, with 13 bases left between them.

The sample holds a few counts of this clonotype. The rearrangement joins TRBV7-3 to TRBJ2-1; 12 bases are shared with TRBD2. CDR3 length: 13 amino acids. Trimming took 4 bases from V and 12 from J; bases not matched to a gene: 4. Germline V lookup: CDR1 SGHTA, CDR2 FQGTGA. CDR3 coding DNA: TGTGCCAGCAGCTCCCTAGCGGGGGGGGTGCAGTTCTTC. Amino acid sequence: CASSSLAGGVQFF. Drawing the rest from reference TRBV7-3 and TRBJ2-1, the complete variable domain is GAGVSQTPSNKVTEKGKYVELRCDPISGHTALYWYRQSLGQGPEFLIYFQGTGAADDSGLPNDRFFAVRPEGSVSTLKIQRTERGDSAVYLCASSSLAGGVQFFGPGTRLTVL.

The J gene is TRBJ2-2, the V gene TRBV5-1; 7 bases line up with TRBD1. This CDR3 is 17 amino acids long. CDR1 SGHRS and CDR2 YFSETQ come from the germline V gene. V trimming: 1 base; J trimming: 1 base; junction bases outside the gene matches: 7. CDR3 bases: TGCGCCAGCAGCTTGTACCGAGGGGGCGAGAACACCGGGGAGCTGTTTTTT. Amino acids: CASSLYRGGENTGELFF.